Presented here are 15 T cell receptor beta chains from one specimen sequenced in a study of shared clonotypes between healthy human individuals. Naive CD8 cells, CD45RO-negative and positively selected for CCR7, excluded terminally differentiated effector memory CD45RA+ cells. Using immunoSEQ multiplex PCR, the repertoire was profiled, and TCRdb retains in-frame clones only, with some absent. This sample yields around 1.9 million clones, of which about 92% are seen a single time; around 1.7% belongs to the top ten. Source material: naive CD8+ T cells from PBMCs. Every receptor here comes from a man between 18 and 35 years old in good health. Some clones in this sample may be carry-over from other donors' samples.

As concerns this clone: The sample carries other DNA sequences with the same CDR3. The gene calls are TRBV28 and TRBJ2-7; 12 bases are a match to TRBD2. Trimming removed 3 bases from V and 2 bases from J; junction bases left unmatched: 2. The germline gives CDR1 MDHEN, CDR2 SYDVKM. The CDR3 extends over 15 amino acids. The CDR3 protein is CASSFLAGGAYEQYF. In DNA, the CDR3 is TGTGCCAGCAGTTTCCTAGCGGGAGGGGCCTACGAGCAGTACTTC. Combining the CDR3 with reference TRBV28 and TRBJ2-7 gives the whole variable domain DVKVTQSSRYLVKRTGEKVFLECVQDMDHENMFWYRQDPGLGLRLIYFSYDVKMKEKGDIPEGYSVSREKKERFSLILESASTNQTSMYLCASSFLAGGAYEQYFGPGTRLTVT.

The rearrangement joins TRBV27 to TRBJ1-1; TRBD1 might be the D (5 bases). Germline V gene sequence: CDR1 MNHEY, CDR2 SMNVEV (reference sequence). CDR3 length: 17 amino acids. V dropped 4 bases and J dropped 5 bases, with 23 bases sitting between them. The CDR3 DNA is TGTGCCAGCAGTTCCTTATCGGCCGGGGCCGGTGGTACTGAAGCTTTCTTT. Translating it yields CASSSLSAGAGGTEAFF.

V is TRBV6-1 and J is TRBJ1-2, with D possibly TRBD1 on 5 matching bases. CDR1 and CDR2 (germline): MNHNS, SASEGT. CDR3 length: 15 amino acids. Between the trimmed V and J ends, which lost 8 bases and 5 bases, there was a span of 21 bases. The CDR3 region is CASGPYGAAYYGYTF. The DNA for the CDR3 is TGTGCCAGCGGACCTTATGGGGCAGCGTATTATGGCTACACCTTC.

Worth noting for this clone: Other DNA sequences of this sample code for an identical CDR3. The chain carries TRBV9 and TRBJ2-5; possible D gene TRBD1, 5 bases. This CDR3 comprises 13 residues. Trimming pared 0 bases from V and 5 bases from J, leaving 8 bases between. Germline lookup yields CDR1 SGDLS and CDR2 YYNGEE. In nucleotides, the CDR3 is TGTGCCAGCAGCGTAGGGGGCCGGGAGACCCAGTACTTC. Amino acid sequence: CASSVGGRETQYF.

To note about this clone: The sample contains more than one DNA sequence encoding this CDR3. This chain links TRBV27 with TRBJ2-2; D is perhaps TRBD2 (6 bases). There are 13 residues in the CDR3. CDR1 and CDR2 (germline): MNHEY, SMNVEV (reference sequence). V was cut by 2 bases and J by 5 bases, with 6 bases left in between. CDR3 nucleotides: TGTGCCAGCAGTTTAAGCGGGACCGGGGAGCTGTTTTTT. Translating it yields CASSLSGTGELFF.

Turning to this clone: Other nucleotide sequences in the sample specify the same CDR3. The CDR3 here is CASSLLPYEQYF. The CDR3, as DNA: TGTGCCAGCAGCCTCTTACCCTACGAGCAGTACTTC. The chain combines TRBV7-9 with TRBJ2-7, with D unresolved. The CDR3 extends over 12 amino acids. Germline V gene lookup returns CDR1 SEHNR and CDR2 FQNEAQ (reference sequence). V lost 5 bases to trimming and J lost 2 bases, with 7 bases between them.

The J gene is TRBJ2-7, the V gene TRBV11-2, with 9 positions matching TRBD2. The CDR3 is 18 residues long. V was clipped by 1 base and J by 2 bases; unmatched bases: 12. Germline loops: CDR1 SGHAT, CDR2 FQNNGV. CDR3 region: CASSLGPASGNPTYEQYF. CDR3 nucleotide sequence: TGTGCCAGCAGCTTAGGCCCCGCTAGCGGGAACCCTACCTACGAGCAGTACTTC.

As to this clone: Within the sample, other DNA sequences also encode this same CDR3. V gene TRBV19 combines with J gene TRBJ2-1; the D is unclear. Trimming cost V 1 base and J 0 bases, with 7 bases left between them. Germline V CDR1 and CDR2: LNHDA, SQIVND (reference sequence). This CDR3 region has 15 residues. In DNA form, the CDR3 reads TGTGCCAGTAGTATAGTCGCCAGCTCCTACAATGAGCAGTTCTTC. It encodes CASSIVASSYNEQFF.

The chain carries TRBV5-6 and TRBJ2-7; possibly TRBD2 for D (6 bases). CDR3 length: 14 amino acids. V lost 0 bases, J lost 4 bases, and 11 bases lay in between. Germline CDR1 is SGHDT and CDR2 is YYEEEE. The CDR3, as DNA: TGTGCCAGCAGCTTGGGGGGACTGAGATACGAGCAGTACTTC. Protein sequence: CASSLGGLRYEQYF.

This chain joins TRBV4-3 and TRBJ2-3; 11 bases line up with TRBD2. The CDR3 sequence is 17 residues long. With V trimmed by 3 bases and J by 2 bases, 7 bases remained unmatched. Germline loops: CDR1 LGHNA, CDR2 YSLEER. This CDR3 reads CASSQDRTSGPTDTQYF. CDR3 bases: TGCGCCAGCAGCCAGGATCGGACTAGCGGGCCCACAGATACGCAGTATTTT.

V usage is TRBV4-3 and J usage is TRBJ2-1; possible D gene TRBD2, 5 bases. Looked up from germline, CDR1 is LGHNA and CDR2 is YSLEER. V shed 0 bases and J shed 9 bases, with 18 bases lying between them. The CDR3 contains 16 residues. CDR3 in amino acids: CASSQDPGSPVGEQFF. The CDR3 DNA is TGCGCCAGCAGCCAAGATCCTGGGAGTCCCGTTGGTGAGCAGTTCTTC.

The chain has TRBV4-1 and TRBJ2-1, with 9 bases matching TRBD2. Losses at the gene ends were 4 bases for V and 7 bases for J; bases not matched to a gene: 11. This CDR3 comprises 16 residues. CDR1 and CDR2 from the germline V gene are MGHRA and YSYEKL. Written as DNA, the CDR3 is TGCGCCAGCAGCCCGCACGCGGGAGGGCGAGGGAATGAGCAGTTCTTC. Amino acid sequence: CASSPHAGGRGNEQFF.

The chain's CDR3 is CASSLATSGVSYEQYF. CDR3 nucleotides: TGTGCCAGCAGCTTAGCGACTAGCGGGGTTTCCTACGAGCAGTACTTC. J is TRBJ2-7 and V is TRBV7-9, with 11 nucleotides matching TRBD2. V trimming: 0 bases; J trimming: 1 base; junction bases outside the gene matches: 2. This CDR3 is built from 16 residues. Per the germline V gene, CDR1 is SEHNR and CDR2 is FQNEAQ (reference sequence).

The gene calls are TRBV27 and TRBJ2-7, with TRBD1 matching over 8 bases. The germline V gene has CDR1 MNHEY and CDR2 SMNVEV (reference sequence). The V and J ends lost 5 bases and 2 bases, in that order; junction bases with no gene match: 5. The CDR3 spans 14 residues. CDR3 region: CASSRQGQTYEQYF. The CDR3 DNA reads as TGTGCCAGCAGTAGACAGGGGCAAACCTACGAGCAGTACTTC.

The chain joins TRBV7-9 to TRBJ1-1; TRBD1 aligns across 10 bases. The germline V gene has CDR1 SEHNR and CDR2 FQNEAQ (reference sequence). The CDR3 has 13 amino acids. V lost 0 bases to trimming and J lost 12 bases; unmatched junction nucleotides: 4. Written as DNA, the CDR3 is TGTGCCAGCAGCTTAGCCGGACAGGGGGAGACTTTCTTT. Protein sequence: CASSLAGQGETFF.